This T cell receptor beta chain was captured by sequencing in a study of a mutant IDH1 vaccine in newly diagnosed glioma. TCRdb's copy holds only in-frame clones and misses some; the assay was immunoSEQ multiplex PCR. This table holds tens of thousands of clones, 70% to 90% found once. Sample time point: week 35, safety follow-up. Vaccinated patients received 300 ug of mutant IDH1 20-mer peptide per dose, with topical imiquimod. This clone was picked up a small number of times. Antigen specificity is unknown. Germline assignment: CDR1 SGHTS and CDR2 YDEGEE. J was trimmed by 3 bases and V by 4 bases; bases with no gene match: 9. The CDR3 loop spans 16 amino acids.

The chain joins TRBV5-8 to TRBJ2-3; 9 positions match TRBD2. The receptor's source is a woman aged 40 to 50 with glioma. This specimen was PBMCs, taken from a glioma patient whose treatment included an IDH1 peptide vaccine. CDR3 sequence: CASSPYGAGGTDTQYF. Here the CDR3 DNA reads TGTGCCAGCAGCCCATACGGGGCGGGAGGGACAGATACGCAGTATTTT.